This is a list of T cell receptor beta chains from one sample in a study of beta chain features in type 1 diabetes. Profiling relied on immunoSEQ multiplex PCR, and the TCRdb table lists in-frame clones only, not all of them. The sample records approximately 250,000 clones, over 8.5% being singletons. Sequencing was carried out using naive CD4+ T cells from blood. Every receptor here comes from a woman younger than 30 in good health. CDR3s include the opening cysteine and the closing phenylalanine or tryptophan. A D gene is named only where the DNA matches it firmly. The listing skips clone size in some rows; elsewhere it reads once, few, many or a size class.

TRBV18	TRBJ2-7	NA	many	TGTGCCAGCTCACCACCGGAGGATAACTACGAGCAGTACTTC	CASSPPEDNYEQYF
TRBV7-3	TRBJ2-2	NA	NA	TGTGCCAGCAGCTTTCACGGGGAGCTGTTTTTT	CASSFHGELFF
TRBV7-9	TRBJ1-1	TRBD1	NA	TGTGCCAGCAGCCCGACAGGGCGACCTGAAGCTTTCTTT	CASSPTGRPEAFF
TRBV4-1	TRBJ2-5	TRBD1	few	TGCGCCAGCAGCCAAGATGGGCAGGGGGTACAGACCCAGTACTTC	CASSQDGQGVQTQYF
TRBV21-1	TRBJ2-7	NA	few	TGTGCCAGCAGCAAAGCTTTAGGGACAGGGAGCCCCTACGAGCAGTACTTC	CASSKALGTGSPYEQYF
TRBV9	TRBJ1-1	NA	NA	TGTGCCAGCAGCTTCTTGACAGGCTTGAACACTGAAGCTTTCTTT	CASSFLTGLNTEAFF
TRBV7-6	TRBJ2-5	TRBD2	few	TGTGCCAGCACCAAGACTAGCGGGGACGCAGGGACCCAGTACTTC	CASTKTSGDAGTQYF
TRBV30	TRBJ1-2	NA	NA	TGTGCCTGGAGACGGCTCCGGGACACGGTGTATGGCTACACCTTC	CAWRRLRDTVYGYTF
TRBV6-5	TRBJ2-5	TRBD1	NA	TGTGCCAGCAGTAAATACAGGGGTTGGGAGACCCAGTACTTC	CASSKYRGWETQYF
TRBV30	TRBJ2-7	NA	NA	TGTGCCTGGAGTGTACCAGACTTCTCCTACGAGCAGTACTTC	CAWSVPDFSYEQYF
TRBV4-1	TRBJ1-1	TRBD1	NA	TGCGCCAGCAGCCAGAGGGCCGGGACAGGGTCCATACCCATGAACACTGAAGCTTTCTTT	CASSQRAGTGSIPMNTEAFF
TRBV6-1	TRBJ2-1	TRBD2	few	TGTGCCAGCAGTTTAGCGGGAGGGCCCAGCAATGAGCAGTTCTTC	CASSLAGGPSNEQFF
TRBV10-3	TRBJ1-4	NA	NA	TGTGCCATCAGTGAGTCGAATACCCGAGGTGAAAAACTGTTTTTT	CAISESNTRGEKLFF
TRBV4-1	TRBJ2-7	NA	few	TGCGCCAGCAGCCCAACGAGGGTACCCTACGAGCAGTACTTC	CASSPTRVPYEQYF
TRBV15	TRBJ2-1	NA	NA	TGTGCCACCAGCAGAGCGTGGGCGGACTCGGGCAATGAGCAGTTCTTC	CATSRAWADSGNEQFF
TRBV27	TRBJ2-1	TRBD1	few	TGTGCCAGCAGTCCCGGGACAGGGGTTTACAATGAGCAGTTCTTC	CASSPGTGVYNEQFF
TRBV6-1	TRBJ1-2	TRBD1	few	TGTGCCAGCAGCGTCGGGACAGGGTTGCCTGGCTACACCTTC	CASSVGTGLPGYTF
TRBV6-6	TRBJ1-1	TRBD1	NA	TGTGCCAGCAGCTACAGGGGCGGTAACACTGAAGCTTTCTTT	CASSYRGGNTEAFF
TRBV5-1	TRBJ2-1	TRBD1	few	TGCGCCAGCAGCCAAAGACAGGGGAGCAATGAGCAGTTCTTC	CASSQRQGSNEQFF
TRBV5-1	TRBJ2-3	NA	few	TGCGCCAGCAGCCCTACTACTAGCACAGATACGCAGTATTTT	CASSPTTSTDTQYF
TRBV30	TRBJ1-5	TRBD1	few	TGTGCCTGGGGACATCGGGACAGGGGGCGAGGTCAGCCCCAGCATTTT	CAWGHRDRGRGQPQHF
TRBV11-2	TRBJ1-5	NA	NA	TGTGCCAGCAGCTCAATTACAGGGTCGGGCAATCAGCCCCAGCATTTT	CASSSITGSGNQPQHF
TRBV6-6	TRBJ2-7	NA	NA	TGTGCCAGCAGCCCTGACAGGATTTACGAGCAGTACTTC	CASSPDRIYEQYF
TRBV19	TRBJ2-7	NA	NA	TGTGCCAGTAGCCGGGACATTTTCTACGAGCAGTACTTC	CASSRDIFYEQYF
TRBV7-2	TRBJ2-5	TRBD2	NA	TGTGCCAGCAGCACCTCTAGCGGGGGGGCCTGGGAGACCCAGTACTTC	CASSTSSGGAWETQYF
TRBV5-4	TRBJ2-7	NA	NA	TGTGCCAGCAGCTCCGCTCGGGTGGCCAAGCTCTCCGAGCAGTACTTC	CASSSARVAKLSEQYF
TRBV5-1	TRBJ1-1	TRBD1	NA	TGCGCCAGCAGCTACCCGGGACAGGGGACTGAAGCTTTCTTT	CASSYPGQGTEAFF
TRBV29-1	TRBJ1-1	NA	NA	TGCAGCGTTGGGGGGGGCGGCCCGAACACTGAAGCTTTCTTT	CSVGGGGPNTEAFF
TRBV13	TRBJ2-3	TRBD2	few	TGTGCCAGCAGCTTAATTCTAGCGGAAGATGGCACAGATACGCAGTATTTT	CASSLILAEDGTDTQYF
TRBV4-1	TRBJ1-2	TRBD1	few	TGCGCCAGCAGCGACGTTCAGGGGGCAGACCTTTACACCTTC	CASSDVQGADLYTF
TRBV7-9	TRBJ2-7	NA	NA	TGTGCCAGCACCACAGGTGGGGAGCAGTACTTC	CASTTGGEQYF
TRBV4-1	TRBJ1-2	NA	few	TGCGCCAGCAGCCAAGTAGGGCAGGGGCAGGATTATGGCTACACCTTC	CASSQVGQGQDYGYTF
TRBV5-4	TRBJ2-2	TRBD2	NA	TGTGCCAGCAGCCCCCTCATGGCTAGCGGGGTAAACACCGGGGAGCTGTTTTTT	CASSPLMASGVNTGELFF